These 8 T cell receptor beta chains share one sample of origin, sequenced in a study of identical twins. In TCRdb, the 5' RACE reads were re-called with MiXCR into one record per CDR3 protein. The top ten hold around 0.57% of the sample, which has around 480,000 distinct CDR3 sequences, 13% to 15% seen once. These data were also reused for a study on yellow fever vaccine responses in identical twins.

The sequenced material came from CD4+ T cells sorted from blood. These TCRs come from a woman aged 18 to 35 in good health.

This clonotype was seen only a few times. This sequence joins TRBV7-2 and TRBJ2-5; 13 bases agree with TRBD2. Germline V gene data show CDR1 as SGHTA and CDR2 as FQGNSA. The CDR3 spans 15 residues. The trim removed 3 bases at V and 5 bases at J, leaving 3 bases unmatched. The CDR3 region has the DNA TGTGCCAGCAGCTTGGGACTAGCGGGACGGGAGACCCAGTACTTC. It translates to CASSLGLAGRETQYF.

The table lists this clonotype with many counts. V usage is TRBV28 and J usage is TRBJ2-2; D might be TRBD2 (5 bases). Germline assignment: CDR1 MDHEN and CDR2 SYDVKM. V shed 7 bases and J shed 7 bases, with 22 bases lying between them. This CDR3 has 16 amino acids. CDR3 amino acids: CASNHIVAPESGELFF. The CDR3 DNA reads TGTGCCAGCAACCATATCGTAGCGCCTGAGAGCGGGGAGCTGTTTTTT.

Only a few counts were recorded for this clonotype. This chain joins TRBV24-1 and TRBJ1-5; 10 positions match TRBD1. Trimming at V came to 3 bases and at J to 5 bases, leaving 3 bases not matched to a gene. CDR3 length equals 15 residues. CDR1 KGHDR and CDR2 SFDVKD come from the germline V gene. CDR3 sequence reads: CATSDRDRGDQPQHF. CDR3 DNA: TGTGCCACCAGTGATCGGGACAGGGGTGATCAGCCCCAGCATTTT.

This clonotype showed up just a few times. The rearrangement uses TRBV10-2 and TRBJ2-2, with no clear D. The CDR3 loop spans 13 amino acids. The V gene lost 11 bases and the J gene lost 4 bases, with 14 bases spanning the gap. Germline V gene sequence: CDR1 WSHSY, CDR2 SAAADI. The DNA of the CDR3 is TGCGCCGGGCGCGCGGCGGCCACCGGGGAGCTGTTTTTT. Translating it yields CAGRAAATGELFF.

This sequence joins TRBV19 and TRBJ2-6; D perhaps matches TRBD2 (5 bases). Trimming removed 5 bases from V and 0 bases from J, with 20 bases in between. Germline V gives CDR1 LNHDA, CDR2 SQIVND (reference sequence). The CDR3 consists of 19 residues. The CDR3 DNA sequence: TGTGCCAGTAGTGACGAGGGTCTGGCAGCTAGCTCTGGGGCCAACGTCCTGACTTTC. Its translation is CASSDEGLAASSGANVLTF.

This chain links TRBV12-3 or TRBV12-4 with TRBJ2-7; D ambiguous. With 5 bases removed from V and 7 bases from J, the gap between germline ends came to 9 bases. CDR3 length: 11 residues. The CDR3 DNA follows: TGTGCCAGCAGTCTCACGACAGAGCAGTACTTC. Translating gives CASSLTTEQYF.

With respect to this clonotype: The junction shows a germline mismatch at one end, possibly a read error. This chain connects TRBV7-7 to TRBJ2-5; the D is unclear. The CDR3 loop spans 15 amino acids. The germline V gene has CDR1 SSHAT and CDR2 FNYEAQ (reference sequence). CDR3 coding DNA: TGTGCTAGCAGCCTCGGGTCCACGATGGGAGAGACCCAGTACTTC. Its protein product is CASSLGSTMGETQYF.

The chain joins TRBV12-3 or TRBV12-4 to TRBJ2-7, with 8 bases matching TRBD2. The length of the CDR3 is 14 residues. With 6 bases clipped from V and 7 bases from J, the junction kept 11 bases outside the gene matches. The CDR3 DNA sequence: TGTGCCAGCAGATCCCGGACCCGGGAGGGGGAGCAGTACTTC. Its translation is CASRSRTREGEQYF.